These T cell receptor beta chains were read from a single sample in a study of cytomegalovirus exposure and HLA in healthy donors. Measured with immunoSEQ multiplex PCR; TCRdb has only the in-frame clones, and not every one. The sample holds 150,000 to 200,000 clones, around 79% seen once. The sample comprised PBMCs. These TCRs come from a man over 45 in good health and CMV-seropositive. The CDR3 runs from the conserved cysteine through the conserved F or W. A D gene is named only where the DNA matches it firmly. Some rows have no size entry. The others give once, few or many, or a class for an expanded clone.

clone size | J gene | D gene | V gene | CDR3 protein | CDR3 DNA
NA | TRBJ1-2 | TRBD1 | TRBV27 | CASSSLDRGIYGYTF | TGTGCCAGCAGTTCCCTGGACAGGGGGATTTATGGCTACACCTTC
NA | TRBJ1-2 | TRBD1 | TRBV28 | CASRPKLPGQGHGYTF | TGTGCCAGCAGGCCAAAGCTTCCGGGACAGGGACATGGCTACACCTTC
NA | TRBJ1-1 | TRBD1 | TRBV27 | CASSSRGLMNTEAFF | TGTGCCAGCAGTTCCAGGGGGTTAATGAACACTGAAGCTTTCTTT
NA | TRBJ2-5 | NA | TRBV13 | CASSLFSVAETQYF | TGTGCCAGCAGCTTATTTTCGGTCGCGGAGACCCAGTACTTC
few | TRBJ2-2 | TRBD2 | TRBV7-9 | CASSPPGRGGPGELFF | TGTGCCAGCAGCCCCCCTGGGCGGGGGGGCCCCGGGGAGCTGTTTTTT
NA | TRBJ2-1 | TRBD1 | TRBV5-4 | CASSRQGKGYNEQFF | TGTGCCAGCAGCAGACAGGGAAAAGGGTACAATGAGCAGTTCTTC
few | TRBJ1-5 | TRBD1 | TRBV6-5 | CASRPDRGQLQPQHF | TGTGCCAGCAGACCGGACAGGGGGCAACTTCAGCCCCAGCATTTT
NA | TRBJ1-2 | NA | TRBV18 | CASSLREDGYTF | TGTGCCAGCTCACTTAGGGAGGATGGCTACACCTTC
NA | TRBJ2-3 | TRBD2 | TRBV7-6 | CASSLAAGGVDTQYF | TGTGCCAGCAGCTTAGCAGCGGGGGGGGTAGATACGCAGTATTTT
NA | TRBJ1-1 | NA | TRBV4-1 | CASSQESAFATEAFF | TGCGCCAGCAGCCAAGAAAGTGCGTTTGCCACTGAAGCTTTCTTT
NA | TRBJ2-7 | NA | TRBV4-3 | CASSQGPGSSYEQYF | TGCGCCAGCAGCCAAGGTCCAGGAAGCTCCTACGAGCAGTACTTC
NA | TRBJ1-6 | NA | TRBV7-2 | CASSLVAAGHSPLHF | TGTGCCAGCAGCTTAGTAGCGGCAGGTCATTCACCCCTCCACTTT
NA | TRBJ1-2 | NA | TRBV28 | CASSSPDSYGYTF | TGTGCCAGCAGTTCTCCGGACAGCTATGGCTACACCTTC
NA | TRBJ1-1 | TRBD1 | TRBV27 | CASSLGQGNTEAFF | TGTGCCAGCAGTTTGGGACAGGGGAACACTGAAGCTTTCTTT
NA | TRBJ1-4 | NA | TRBV4-1 | CASSRDEKLFF | TGCGCCAGCAGCCGAGATGAAAAACTGTTTTTT
NA | TRBJ2-2 | TRBD1 | TRBV6-5 | CASSLDRGLTGELFF | TGTGCCAGCAGTTTAGACAGGGGATTAACCGGGGAGCTGTTTTTT
NA | TRBJ1-2 | NA | TRBV6-5 | CASSYARGKSYGYTF | TGTGCCAGCAGTTACGCTCGGGGGAAGAGCTATGGCTACACCTTC
NA | TRBJ1-4 | NA | TRBV20-1 | CSARGVEKLFF | TGCAGTGCTAGAGGAGTAGAAAAACTGTTTTTT
NA | TRBJ1-4 | TRBD1 | TRBV4-1 | CASSQPRTGINEKLFF | TGCGCCAGCAGCCAACCTCGGACAGGGATAAATGAAAAACTGTTTTTT
NA | TRBJ2-7 | TRBD2 | TRBV7-8 | CASSPRTSGTSYEQYF | TGTGCCAGCAGCCCCCGGACTAGCGGGACCTCCTACGAGCAGTACTTC
few | TRBJ2-2 | NA | TRBV9 | CASSVGGGRTGELFF | TGTGCCAGCAGCGTAGGAGGGGGTAGAACCGGGGAGCTGTTTTTT
NA | TRBJ1-2 | NA | TRBV7-8 | CASSLEGANYGYTF | TGTGCCAGCAGCTTAGAGGGGGCTAACTATGGCTACACCTTC
NA | TRBJ2-7 | NA | TRBV5-4 | CASSVAGRGEQYF | TGTGCCAGCAGCGTAGCCGGGCGAGGGGAGCAGTACTTC
NA | TRBJ2-2 | TRBD2 | TRBV4-2 | CASSLWGGLAGGAANTGELFF | TGTGCCAGCAGCCTATGGGGAGGACTAGCGGGGGGCGCTGCGAACACCGGGGAGCTGTTTTTT
NA | TRBJ1-5 | TRBD1 | TRBV18 | CASSPQRTGDPQPQHF | TGTGCCAGCTCACCACAAAGGACAGGGGACCCCCAGCCCCAGCATTTT
NA | TRBJ2-5 | TRBD1 | TRBV5-6 | CASRFGQGVLKTQYF | TGTGCCAGCAGGTTTGGACAGGGCGTCTTGAAGACCCAGTACTTC
NA | TRBJ2-7 | TRBD1 | TRBV9 | CASSSHRGSYEQYF | TGTGCCAGCAGCTCCCACAGGGGTTCCTACGAGCAGTACTTC
NA | TRBJ2-1 | NA | TRBV6-6 | CASREYLDSNEQFF | TGTGCCAGCAGGGAGTACTTGGACTCCAATGAGCAGTTCTTC
NA | TRBJ2-3 | TRBD2 | TRBV5-1 | CASSVGTSPSTDTQYF | TGCGCCAGCAGCGTAGGGACTAGCCCTAGCACAGATACGCAGTATTTT
NA | TRBJ2-3 | NA | TRBV9 | CASSETGLSTDTQYF | TGTGCCAGCAGCGAAACAGGCCTAAGCACAGATACGCAGTATTTT
NA | TRBJ1-2 | NA | TRBV2 | CASMRDGQLRGYTF | TGTGCCAGCATGCGGGACGGACAACTTCGTGGCTACACCTTC
NA | TRBJ2-7 | NA | TRBV9 | CASSQGTVNYEQYF | TGTGCCAGCAGCCAGGGGACGGTGAACTACGAGCAGTACTTC
NA | TRBJ1-1 | NA | TRBV15 | CATSRGRFGGKRNTEAFF | TGTGCCACCAGCAGAGGTCGTTTTGGCGGGAAAAGAAACACTGAAGCTTTCTTT
NA | TRBJ1-5 | NA | TRBV9 | CASSVAGDQPQHF | TGTGCCAGCAGCGTAGCGGGGGATCAGCCCCAGCATTTT
NA | TRBJ2-5 | TRBD1 | TRBV7-9 | CASSRQGSQETQYF | TGTGCCAGCAGCCGACAGGGGAGTCAAGAGACCCAGTACTTC
NA | TRBJ1-2 | NA | TRBV19 | CASSIDGRGRYTF | TGTGCCAGTAGTATAGACGGCAGGGGTCGCTACACCTTC